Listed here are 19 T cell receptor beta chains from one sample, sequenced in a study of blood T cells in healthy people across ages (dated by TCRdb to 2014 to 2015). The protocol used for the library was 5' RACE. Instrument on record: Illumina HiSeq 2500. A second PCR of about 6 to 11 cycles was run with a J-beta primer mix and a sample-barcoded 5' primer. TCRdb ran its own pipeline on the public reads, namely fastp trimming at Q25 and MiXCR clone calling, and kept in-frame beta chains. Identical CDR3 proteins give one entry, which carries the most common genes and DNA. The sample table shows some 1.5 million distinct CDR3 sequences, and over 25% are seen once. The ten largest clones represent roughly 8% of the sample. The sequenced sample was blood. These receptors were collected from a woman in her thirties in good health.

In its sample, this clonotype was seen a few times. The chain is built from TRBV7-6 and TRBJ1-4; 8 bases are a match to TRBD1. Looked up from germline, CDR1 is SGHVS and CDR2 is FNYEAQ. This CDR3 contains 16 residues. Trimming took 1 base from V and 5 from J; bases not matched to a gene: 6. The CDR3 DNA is TGTGCCAGCAGCTTAGGTTCGACAGGGGTAAATGAAAAACTGTTTTTT. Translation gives CASSLGSTGVNEKLFF.

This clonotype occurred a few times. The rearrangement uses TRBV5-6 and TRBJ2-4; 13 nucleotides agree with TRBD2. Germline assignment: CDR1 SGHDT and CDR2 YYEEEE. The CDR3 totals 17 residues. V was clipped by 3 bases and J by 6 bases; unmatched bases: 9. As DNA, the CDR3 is TGTGCCAGCAGCTCAGGACTAGCGGGAGAGAGCGGAAACATTCAGTACTTC. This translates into CASSSGLAGESGNIQYF.

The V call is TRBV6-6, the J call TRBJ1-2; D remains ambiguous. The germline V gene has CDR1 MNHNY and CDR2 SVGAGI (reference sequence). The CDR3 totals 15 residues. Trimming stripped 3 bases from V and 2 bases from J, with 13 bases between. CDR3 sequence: CASSYGTVQNYGYTF. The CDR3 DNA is TGTGCCAGCAGTTATGGAACAGTCCAGAACTATGGCTACACCTTC.

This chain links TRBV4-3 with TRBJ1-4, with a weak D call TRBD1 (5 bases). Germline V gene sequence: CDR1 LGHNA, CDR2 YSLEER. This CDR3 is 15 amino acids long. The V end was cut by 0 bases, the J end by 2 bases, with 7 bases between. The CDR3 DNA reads TGCGCCAGCAGCCAAGAGAAGGGGACTAATGAAAAACTGTTTTTT. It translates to CASSQEKGTNEKLFF.

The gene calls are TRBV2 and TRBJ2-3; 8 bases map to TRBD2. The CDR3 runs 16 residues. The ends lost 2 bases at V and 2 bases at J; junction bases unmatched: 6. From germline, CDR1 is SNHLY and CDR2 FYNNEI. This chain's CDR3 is CASSEIAGRYTDTQYF. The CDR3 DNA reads TGTGCCAGCAGTGAAATAGCGGGGAGATACACAGATACGCAGTATTTT.

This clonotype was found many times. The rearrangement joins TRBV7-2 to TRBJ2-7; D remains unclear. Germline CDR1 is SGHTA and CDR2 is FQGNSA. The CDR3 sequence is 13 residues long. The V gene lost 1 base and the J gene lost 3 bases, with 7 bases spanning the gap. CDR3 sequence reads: CASSLELFYEQYF. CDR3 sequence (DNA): TGTGCCAGCAGCTTAGAGCTATTCTACGAGCAGTACTTC.

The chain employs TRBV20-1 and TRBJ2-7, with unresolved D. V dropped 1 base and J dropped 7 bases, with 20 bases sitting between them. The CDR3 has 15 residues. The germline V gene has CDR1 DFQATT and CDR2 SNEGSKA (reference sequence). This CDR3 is CSARGSDGFYNEQYF. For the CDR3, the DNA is TGCAGTGCTAGAGGCAGCGACGGGTTCTACAATGAGCAGTACTTC.

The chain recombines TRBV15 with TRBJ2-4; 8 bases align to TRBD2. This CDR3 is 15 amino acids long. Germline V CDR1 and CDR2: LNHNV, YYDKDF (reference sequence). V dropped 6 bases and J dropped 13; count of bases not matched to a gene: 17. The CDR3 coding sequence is TGTGCCACCAGGCTCAGCGGGAGACGAAACAATGAGCAGTACTTC. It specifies CATRLSGRRNNEQYF.

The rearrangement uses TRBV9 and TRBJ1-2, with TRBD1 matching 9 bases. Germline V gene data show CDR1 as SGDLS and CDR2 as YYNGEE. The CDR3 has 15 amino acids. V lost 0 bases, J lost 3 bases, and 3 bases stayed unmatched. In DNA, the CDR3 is TGTGCCAGCAGCGTAGAGGACAGGGGCCACTATGGCTACACCTTC. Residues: CASSVEDRGHYGYTF.

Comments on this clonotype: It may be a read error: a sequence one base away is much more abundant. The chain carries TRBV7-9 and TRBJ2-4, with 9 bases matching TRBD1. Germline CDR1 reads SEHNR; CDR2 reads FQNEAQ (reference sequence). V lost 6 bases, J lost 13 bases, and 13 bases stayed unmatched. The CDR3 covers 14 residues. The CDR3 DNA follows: TGTGCCAGCAGACATACAGGGGGCCCCTACAAGCAGTACTTC. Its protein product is CASRHTGGPYKQYF.

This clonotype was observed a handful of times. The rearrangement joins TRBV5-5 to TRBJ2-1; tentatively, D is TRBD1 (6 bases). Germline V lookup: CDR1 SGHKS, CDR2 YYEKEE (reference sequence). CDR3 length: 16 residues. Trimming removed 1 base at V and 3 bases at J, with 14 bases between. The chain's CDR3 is CASSLSSGASYNEQFF. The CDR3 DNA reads TGTGCCAGCAGCTTGTCCTCAGGGGCAAGCTACAATGAGCAGTTCTTC.

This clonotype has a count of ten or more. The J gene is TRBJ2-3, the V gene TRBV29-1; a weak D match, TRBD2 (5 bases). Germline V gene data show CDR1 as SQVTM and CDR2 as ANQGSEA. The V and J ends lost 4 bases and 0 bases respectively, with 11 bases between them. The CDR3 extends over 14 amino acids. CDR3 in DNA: TGCAGCGTTGCCCCGGGATTAAGCACAGATACGCAGTATTTT. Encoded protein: CSVAPGLSTDTQYF.

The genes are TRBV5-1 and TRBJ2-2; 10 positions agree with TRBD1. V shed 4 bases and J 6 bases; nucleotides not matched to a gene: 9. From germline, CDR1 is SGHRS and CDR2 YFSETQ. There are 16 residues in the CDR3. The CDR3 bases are TGCGCCAGCAGCGCTTTGGGACAGGGGATTTCCGGGGAGCTGTTTTTT. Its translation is CASSALGQGISGELFF.

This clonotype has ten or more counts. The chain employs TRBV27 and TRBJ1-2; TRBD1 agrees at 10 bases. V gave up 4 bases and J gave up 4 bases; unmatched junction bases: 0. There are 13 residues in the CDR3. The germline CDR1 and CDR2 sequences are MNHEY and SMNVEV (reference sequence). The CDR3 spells CASSWDRGYGYTF. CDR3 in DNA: TGTGCCAGCAGTTGGGACAGGGGCTATGGCTACACCTTC.

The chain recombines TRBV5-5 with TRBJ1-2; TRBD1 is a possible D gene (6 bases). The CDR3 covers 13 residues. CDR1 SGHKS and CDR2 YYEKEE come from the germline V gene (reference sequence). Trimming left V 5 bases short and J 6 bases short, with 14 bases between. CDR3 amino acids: CASRRQDGDGYTF. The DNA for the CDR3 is TGTGCCAGCAGGAGACAGGACGGCGATGGCTACACCTTC.

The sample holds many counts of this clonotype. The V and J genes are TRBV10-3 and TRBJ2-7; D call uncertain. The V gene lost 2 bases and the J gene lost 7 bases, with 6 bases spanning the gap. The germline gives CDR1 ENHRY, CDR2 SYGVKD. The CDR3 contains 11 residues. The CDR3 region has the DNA TGTGCCATCAGTGAGAGGTCGGAGCAGTACTTC. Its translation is CAISERSEQYF.

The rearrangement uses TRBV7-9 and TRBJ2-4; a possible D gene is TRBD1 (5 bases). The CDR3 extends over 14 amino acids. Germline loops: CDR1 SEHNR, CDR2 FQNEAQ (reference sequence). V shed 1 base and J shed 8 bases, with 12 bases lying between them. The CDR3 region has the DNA TGTGCCAGCAGCTTAGTCGGTGTAGGGGACATTCAGTACTTC. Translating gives CASSLVGVGDIQYF.

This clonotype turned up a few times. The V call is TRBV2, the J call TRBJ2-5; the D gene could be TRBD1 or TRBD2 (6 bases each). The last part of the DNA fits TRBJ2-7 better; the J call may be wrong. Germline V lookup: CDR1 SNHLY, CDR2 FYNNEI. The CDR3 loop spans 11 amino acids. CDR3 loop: CAQEGGSEQYF. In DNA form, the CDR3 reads TGTGCCCAGGAGGGGGGTAGCGAGCAGTACTTC.

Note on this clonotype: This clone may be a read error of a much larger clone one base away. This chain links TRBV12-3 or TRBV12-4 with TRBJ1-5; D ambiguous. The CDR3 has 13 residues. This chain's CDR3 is CVSSLDGSQPQHF. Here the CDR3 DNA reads TGTGTCAGCAGTTTAGATGGGTCCCAGCCCCAGCATTTT.